Listed here are 13 T cell receptor beta chains from one sample, sequenced in a study of human T cells and chemical hapten exposure (dated by TCRdb to about 2021). The library was built by means of RACE. The instrument was a NextSeq 500. In TCRdb, the public reads were trimmed at Q25 with fastp and aligned with MiXCR, with productive beta chains retained. CDR3 protein sequences are deduplicated, and each keeps its most common genes and DNA. In all, the sample holds about 380,000 distinct CDR3 sequences, and approximately 5.1% of those were seen once. The ten largest make up around 2% of the sample. Reading the label with the study, this specimen's time point is: patch test 1, 2 weeks after DPC sensitization. What this sample's treatment or condition label stands for: therapeutic diphenylcyclopropenone sensitization with weekly scalp DPC. The sequences come from whole blood, collected in connection with sensitization to the hapten diphenylcyclopropenone (DPC). The receptors shown here come from a woman in her forties or fifties with alopecia areata. Some clones in this sample may be carry-over from other donors' samples.

This clonotype occurred a few times. The J gene is TRBJ2-3, the V gene TRBV7-2; no reliable D call. Germline loops: CDR1 SGHTA, CDR2 FQGNSA. V was clipped by 2 bases and J by 9 bases, with 18 bases between them. This CDR3 has 15 residues. The CDR3 protein is CASSLTALVADTQYF. As DNA, the CDR3 is TGTGCCAGCAGCTTAACTGCCCTCGTTGCCGACACGCAGTATTTT.

In its sample, this clonotype was seen a few times. This chain joins TRBV18 and TRBJ2-2, with TRBD2 matching over 7 bases. The V and J ends lost 6 bases and 6 bases, in that order; junction bases with no gene match: 4. This CDR3 is built from 13 residues. Germline V gene data show CDR1 as KGHSH and CDR2 as LQKENI. The CDR3: CASSQTSSGELFF. In DNA form, the CDR3 reads TGTGCCAGCTCGCAGACTAGCTCCGGGGAGCTGTTTTTT.

This clonotype was seen repeatedly, ten times or more. The chain combines TRBV12-3 or TRBV12-4 with TRBJ1-1, with unresolved D. The CDR3 runs 15 residues. With 1 base removed from V and 0 bases from J, the gap between germline ends came to 9 bases. The CDR3 DNA is TGTGCCAGCAGTTTAGGAGGGAGGATGAACACTGAAGCTTTCTTT. The encoded protein is CASSLGGRMNTEAFF.

This CDR3 is CSAMDLGNTQYF. CDR3 coding DNA: TGCAGTGCTATGGACTTGGGGAATACGCAGTATTTT. The chain has TRBV20-1 and TRBJ2-3, with D maybe TRBD2 (5 bases). Germline V CDR1 and CDR2: DFQATT, SNEGSKA (reference sequence). V lost 4 bases to trimming and J lost 7 bases, with 12 bases between them. This CDR3 has 12 amino acids.

This clonotype has ten or more counts. The gene calls are TRBV3-1 and TRBJ1-1; weak D call: TRBD1 (5 bases). The length of the CDR3 is 14 residues. Deletions cut 4 bases from V and 4 bases from J, with 13 bases between. Germline V gene lookup returns CDR1 LGHDT and CDR2 YNNKEL (reference sequence). The CDR3 here is CASSPWDGVTEAFF. The CDR3 nucleotides are TGTGCCAGCAGCCCATGGGACGGGGTCACTGAAGCTTTCTTT.

This clonotype was seen many times. This rearrangement joins TRBV7-2 to TRBJ2-6; no reliable D call. Germline V gene data show CDR1 as SGHTA and CDR2 as FQGNSA. V was clipped by 4 bases and J by 0 bases, with 4 bases between them. The length of the CDR3 is 14 residues. The CDR3, as DNA: TGTGCCAGCAGCTCGTTCTCTGGGGCCAACGTCCTGACTTTC. It encodes CASSSFSGANVLTF.

CDR3 in DNA: TGCGCCAGCAGCCAAGATTACCAGCTAGCCCCAGATACGCAGTATTTT. Its protein product is CASSQDYQLAPDTQYF. The chain combines TRBV4-1 with TRBJ2-3; perhaps TRBD2 as D (5 bases). Germline V lookup: CDR1 MGHRA, CDR2 YSYEKL. The V gene lost 0 bases and the J gene lost 4 bases, with 14 bases spanning the gap. This CDR3 contains 16 residues.

At least ten counts were recorded for this clonotype. J is TRBJ1-6 and V is TRBV18; 12 nucleotides agree with TRBD1. Germline-derived CDR1 and CDR2 are KGHSH and LQKENI. The junction had 3 bases not matched to a gene; V was cut back by 1 base and J by 8 bases. The CDR3 consists of 16 residues. As DNA, the CDR3 is TGTGCCAGCTCACCACGGGACAGGGGGCTAGATTCACCCCTCCACTTT. Translating it yields CASSPRDRGLDSPLHF.

The table lists this clonotype with a few counts. The chain employs TRBV28 and TRBJ2-7; 8 bases agree with TRBD2. V lost 6 bases and J lost 0; bases outside the gene matches: 10. Per the germline V gene, CDR1 is MDHEN and CDR2 is SYDVKM. The CDR3 is made up of 16 amino acids. CDR3 region: CASSPLAVKSSYEQYF. CDR3 coding DNA: TGTGCCAGCAGCCCACTAGCGGTCAAAAGCTCCTACGAGCAGTACTTC.

The gene calls are TRBV4-1 and TRBJ2-7; the D is unclear. From germline, CDR1 is MGHRA and CDR2 YSYEKL. The CDR3 spans 14 residues. Trimming took 3 bases from V and 4 from J, leaving 13 bases between them. CDR3 protein: CASSQGIGLYEQYF. DNA for the CDR3: TGCGCCAGCAGCCAGGGGATAGGGTTGTACGAGCAGTACTTC.

As regards this clonotype: With a much larger clone just one base away, this may be a read error. The rearrangement joins TRBV29-1 to TRBJ2-1; 8 positions match TRBD1. V lost 3 bases to trimming and J lost 15 bases; unmatched junction nucleotides: 10. In germline, CDR1 is SQVTM, CDR2 ANQGSEA. CDR3 size: 12 residues. CDR3 amino acids: CSVEGQEGLLFF. The CDR3 DNA reads TGCAGCGTTGAGGGACAGGAGGGCTTGCTGTTCTTC.

In its sample, this clonotype was seen many times. The chain carries TRBV4-1 and TRBJ1-1; D may be TRBD1 (6 bases). Trimming removed 0 bases from V and 6 bases from J, with 14 bases in between. CDR3 length equals 15 residues. Germline CDR1 reads MGHRA; CDR2 reads YSYEKL. CDR3 in DNA: TGCGCCAGCAGCCAAGAAGGGGGTTTGATGGCTGAAGCTTTCTTT. This sequence encodes CASSQEGGLMAEAFF.

This clonotype was counted at least ten times. The rearrangement joins TRBV12-3 or TRBV12-4 to TRBJ2-6, with D hard to call. The V end was cut by 5 bases, the J end by 1 base, with 15 bases between. The CDR3 is 17 residues long. This chain's CDR3 is CASSAPGGPSGANVLTF. The CDR3 DNA reads TGTGCCAGCAGTGCCCCGGGCGGACCATCTGGGGCCAACGTCCTGACTTTC.